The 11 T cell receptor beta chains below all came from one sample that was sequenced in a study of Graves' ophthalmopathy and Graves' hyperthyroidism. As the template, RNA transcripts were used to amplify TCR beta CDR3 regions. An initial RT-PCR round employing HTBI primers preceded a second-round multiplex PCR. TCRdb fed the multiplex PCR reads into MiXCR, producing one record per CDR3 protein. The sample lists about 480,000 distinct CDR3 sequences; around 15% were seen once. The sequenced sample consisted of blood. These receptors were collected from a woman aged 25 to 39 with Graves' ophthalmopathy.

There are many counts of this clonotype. CDR3: CASSPDRAERTEAFF. Written as DNA, the CDR3 is TGCGCCAGCAGCCCGGACAGGGCCGAGAGGACTGAAGCTTTCTTT. The J gene is TRBJ1-1, the V gene TRBV5-1, with 8 bases matching TRBD1. This CDR3 contains 15 residues. After removal of 4 bases from V and 5 bases from J, the junction contained 10 bases not matched to a gene. Germline CDR1 SGHRS, CDR2 YFSETQ.

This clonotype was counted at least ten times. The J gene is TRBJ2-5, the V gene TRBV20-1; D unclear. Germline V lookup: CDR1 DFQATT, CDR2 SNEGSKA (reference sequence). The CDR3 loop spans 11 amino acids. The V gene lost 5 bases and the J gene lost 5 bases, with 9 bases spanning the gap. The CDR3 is CSAVDGETQYF. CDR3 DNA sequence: TGCAGTGCTGTGGACGGGGAGACCCAGTACTTC.

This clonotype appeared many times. DNA for the CDR3: TGTGCCAGTAGTCCCAGCCCAGCCATGAACACTGAAGCTTTCTTT. Residues: CASSPSPAMNTEAFF. The chain couples TRBV19 to TRBJ1-1, with D uncertain. Germline loops: CDR1 LNHDA, CDR2 SQIVND (reference sequence). CDR3 size: 15 residues. The germline V and J ends were trimmed by 5 bases and 0 bases, with 13 bases remaining between them.

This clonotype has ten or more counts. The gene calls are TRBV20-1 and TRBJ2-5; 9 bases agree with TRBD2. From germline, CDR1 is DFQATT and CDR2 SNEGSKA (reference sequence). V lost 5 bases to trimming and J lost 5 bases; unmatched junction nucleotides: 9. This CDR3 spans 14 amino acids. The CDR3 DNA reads TGCAGTGCTCCTTTAGCGGGAGTTGGGGAGACCCAGTACTTC. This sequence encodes CSAPLAGVGETQYF.

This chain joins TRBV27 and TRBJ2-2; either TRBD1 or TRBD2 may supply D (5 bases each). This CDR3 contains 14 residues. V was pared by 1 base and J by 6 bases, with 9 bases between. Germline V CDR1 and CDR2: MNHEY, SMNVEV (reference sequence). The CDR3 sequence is CASSLYGGPGELFF. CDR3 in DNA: TGTGCCAGCAGTTTATATGGGGGTCCCGGGGAGCTGTTTTTT.

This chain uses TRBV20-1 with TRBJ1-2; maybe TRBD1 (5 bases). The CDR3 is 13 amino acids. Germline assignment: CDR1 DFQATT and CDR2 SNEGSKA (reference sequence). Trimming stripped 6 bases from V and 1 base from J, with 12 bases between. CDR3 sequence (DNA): TGCAGTGCAGAGGACACCTTTAACTATGGCTACACCTTC. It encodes CSAEDTFNYGYTF.

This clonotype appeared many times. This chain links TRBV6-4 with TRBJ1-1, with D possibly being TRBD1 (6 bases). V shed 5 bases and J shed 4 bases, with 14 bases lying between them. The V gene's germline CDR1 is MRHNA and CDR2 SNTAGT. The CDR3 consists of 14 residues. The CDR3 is CASSYTGQTTEAFF. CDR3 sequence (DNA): TGTGCCAGCAGTTATACAGGACAGACCACTGAAGCTTTCTTT.

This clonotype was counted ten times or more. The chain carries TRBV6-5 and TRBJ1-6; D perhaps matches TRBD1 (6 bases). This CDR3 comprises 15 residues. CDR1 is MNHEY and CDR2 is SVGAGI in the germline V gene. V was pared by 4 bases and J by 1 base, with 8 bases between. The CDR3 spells CASSSQGSYNSPLHF. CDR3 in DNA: TGTGCCAGCAGTTCACAGGGTTCCTATAATTCACCCCTCCACTTT.

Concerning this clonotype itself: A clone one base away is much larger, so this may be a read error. CDR3 in DNA: TGTGCCAGCAGCTCAGATCCCGGACACCCTGAAGCTTTCTTT. Translated: CASSSDPGHPEAFF. The chain carries TRBV11-2 and TRBJ1-1; maybe TRBD1 (5 bases). The V gene lost 4 bases and the J gene lost 6 bases, with 15 bases spanning the gap. Germline values: CDR1 SGHAT, CDR2 FQNNGV. CDR3 length equals 14 residues.

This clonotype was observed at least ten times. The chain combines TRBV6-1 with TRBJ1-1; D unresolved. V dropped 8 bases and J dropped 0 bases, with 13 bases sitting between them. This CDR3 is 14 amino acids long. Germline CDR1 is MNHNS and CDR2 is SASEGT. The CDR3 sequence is CASCGAFLNTEAFF. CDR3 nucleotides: TGTGCCAGCTGCGGTGCGTTCTTGAACACTGAAGCTTTCTTT.

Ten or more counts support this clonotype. CDR3 DNA sequence: TGCGCCAGCAGCTGGGACAGCAATAATTCACCCCTCCACTTT. As protein: CASSWDSNNSPLHF. This chain links TRBV5-1 with TRBJ1-6, with 7 bases lining up with TRBD1. Germline CDR1 SGHRS, CDR2 YFSETQ. The CDR3 runs 14 residues. V gave up 3 bases and J gave up 5 bases; unmatched junction bases: 2.